Shown below are 27 T cell receptor beta chains from a single sample sequenced in a study of T cells of healthy individuals. Via MiXCR, TCRdb re-called the 5' RACE reads, giving one row per CDR3 protein. The sample consists of 63,000 or so distinct CDR3 sequences, about a sixth of them appearing once. These receptors were obtained from a human donor in good health.

Within the sample, this clonotype is medium-sized. The J gene is TRBJ2-1, the V gene TRBV29-1; 10 bases align to TRBD2. This CDR3 has 15 residues. The V gene end was trimmed by 7 bases and the J gene end by 6 bases; junction bases not matched to a gene: 12. CDR1 is SQVTM, CDR2 ANQGSEA, per germline. In nucleotides, the CDR3 is TGCAGCGCGGTGACTGCGGGACTAGCGATCAATGAGCAGTTCTTC. Amino acid sequence: CSAVTAGLAINEQFF.

The table lists this clonotype with a few counts. The V call is TRBV2, the J call TRBJ2-7; 7 bases match TRBD2. CDR3 length: 13 residues. Germline V gene lookup returns CDR1 SNHLY and CDR2 FYNNEI. V dropped 7 bases and J dropped 4; count of bases not matched to a gene: 7. CDR3 residues: CASIEGREYEQYF. DNA of the CDR3: TGTGCCAGCATCGAAGGGAGGGAGTACGAGCAGTACTTC.

This clonotype has a count of ten or more. The chain employs TRBV20-1 and TRBJ2-3; the match to TRBD2 covers 8 bases. Per germline, CDR1 DFQATT and CDR2 SNEGSKA (reference sequence). J lost 3 bases, V lost 5 bases, and 10 bases had no gene match. This CDR3 region has 15 residues. The CDR3 reads CSALSSRGGTDTQYF. The CDR3 nucleotides are TGCAGTGCTCTCTCTAGCCGGGGGGGAACAGATACGCAGTATTTT.

The CDR3 coding sequence is TGTGCCAGCAGCCAGACAGGGCATCGAGGAGATACGCAGTATTTT. It codes for CASSQTGHRGDTQYF. The gene calls are TRBV3-1 and TRBJ2-3; 7 bases agree with TRBD1. The CDR3 is made up of 15 amino acids. Losses at the gene ends were 3 bases for V and 5 bases for J; bases not matched to a gene: 8. Germline CDR1 reads LGHDT; CDR2 reads YNNKEL (reference sequence).

The V gene is TRBV20-1, the J gene TRBJ1-5, with 8 bases lining up with TRBD1. CDR1 and CDR2 from the germline V gene are DFQATT and SNEGSKA (reference sequence). CDR3 length: 17 residues. With V trimmed by 3 bases and J by 4 bases, 14 bases remained unmatched. As DNA, the CDR3 is TGCAGTGCTAGGGGTCGGACAGGGTCGGGCGCTAATCAGCCCCAGCATTTT. The encoded protein is CSARGRTGSGANQPQHF.

In this sample, this clonotype turned up many times. The rearrangement joins TRBV29-1 to TRBJ1-2; TRBD1 is a possible D gene (5 bases). Germline V gene sequence: CDR1 SQVTM, CDR2 ANQGSEA. The CDR3 has 14 amino acids. V was pared by 6 bases and J by 7 bases, with 21 bases between. The CDR3 loop is CSVGAGRARGGYTF. DNA of the CDR3: TGCAGCGTCGGGGCGGGTCGGGCGAGAGGTGGCTACACCTTC. Combining the CDR3 with reference TRBV29-1 and TRBJ1-2 gives the whole variable domain SAVISQKPSRDICQRGTSLTIQCQVDSQVTMMFWYRQQPGQSLTLIATANQGSEATYESGFVIDKFPISRPNLTFSTLTVSNMSPEDSSIYLCSVGAGRARGGYTFGSGTRLTVV.

This clonotype has more than one count but fewer than ten. V gene TRBV19 combines with J gene TRBJ2-7; 9 bases agree with TRBD1. CDR1 and CDR2 from the germline V gene are LNHDA and SQIVND (reference sequence). Trimming at V came to 2 bases and at J to 5 bases, leaving 7 bases not matched to a gene. CDR3 length: 15 amino acids. The CDR3 loop reads CASSISGTGSHEQYF. CDR3 in DNA: TGTGCCAGTAGTATAAGTGGGACAGGGAGCCACGAGCAGTACTTC. The variable domain in full, completed from reference TRBV19 and TRBJ2-7, reads DGGITQSPKYLFRKEGQNVTLSCEQNLNHDAMYWYRQDPGQGLRLIYYSQIVNDFQKGDIAEGYSVSREKKESFPLTVTSAQKNPTAFYLCASSISGTGSHEQYFGPGTRLTVT.

The rearrangement joins TRBV12-3 or TRBV12-4 to TRBJ1-5; D is possibly TRBD1 (6 bases). The length of the CDR3 is 15 residues. The ends were cut back, 4 bases at V and 3 bases at J, with 13 bases in the middle. CDR3 coding DNA: TGTGCCAGCAGTTCGGTACAGGGAGACAATCAGCCCCAGCATTTT. This gives the protein CASSSVQGDNQPQHF.

This clonotype has ten or more counts. The V call is TRBV7-2, the J call TRBJ2-7; D may match TRBD1 or TRBD2 (5 bases each). The CDR3 length is 13 residues. Germline-derived CDR1 and CDR2 are SGHTA and FQGNSA. V shed 10 bases and J shed 0 bases, with 13 bases lying between them. CDR3 sequence: CATGTYRSYEQYF. Here the CDR3 DNA reads TGTGCCACGGGGACGTACCGCTCCTACGAGCAGTACTTC.

The rearrangement joins TRBV15 to TRBJ2-1; D is ambiguous. The germline V and J ends were trimmed by 0 bases and 9 bases, with 6 bases remaining between them. Germline V gene data show CDR1 as LNHNV and CDR2 as YYDKDF (reference sequence). The CDR3 runs 12 residues. CDR3 nucleotides: TGTGCCACCAGCAGAGATATTGCTGAGCAGTTCTTC. This codes for CATSRDIAEQFF.

The sample holds many counts of this clonotype. The rearrangement uses TRBV15 and TRBJ1-1; D might be TRBD1 (5 bases). Germline CDR1 and CDR2: LNHNV and YYDKDF (reference sequence). Trimming shortened V by 3 bases and J by 3 bases, and 14 bases separated the two germline ends. This CDR3 contains 15 residues. This chain's CDR3 is CATSRDTLADTEAFF. CDR3 sequence (DNA): TGTGCCACCAGCAGGGACACCCTAGCGGACACTGAAGCTTTCTTT.

The chain uses TRBV7-2 and TRBJ2-1; D is ambiguous. Germline CDR1 reads SGHTA; CDR2 reads FQGNSA. Trimming took off 4 bases at V and 7 bases at J, with 8 bases between the two ends. This CDR3 is built from 12 residues. The CDR3 spells CASSSRWNEQFF. CDR3 coding DNA: TGTGCCAGCAGCTCAAGGTGGAATGAGCAGTTCTTC.

This clonotype was counted a few times. CDR3 in DNA: TGCAGCGTTGAAGGGGGACAGGGCCCCTCTAACTATGGCTACACCTTC. Encoded protein: CSVEGGQGPSNYGYTF. The gene calls are TRBV29-1 and TRBJ1-2; 9 positions match TRBD1. Germline CDR1 is SQVTM and CDR2 is ANQGSEA. CDR3 length: 16 amino acids. After removal of 1 base from V and 0 bases from J, the junction contained 6 bases not matched to a gene.

This chain joins TRBV7-9 and TRBJ2-5; perhaps D is TRBD1 or TRBD2 (5 bases each). V was pared by 5 bases and J by 0 bases, with 19 bases between. Germline V lookup: CDR1 SEHNR, CDR2 FQNEAQ (reference sequence). The CDR3 runs to 17 residues. CDR3 in DNA: TGTGCCAGCAGCCTGATGGGACGGTATCCTTACCAAGAGACCCAGTACTTC. The encoded protein is CASSLMGRYPYQETQYF.

Many counts were recorded for this clonotype. The chain carries TRBV5-6 and TRBJ2-5; 9 bases agree with TRBD2. CDR1 and CDR2 from the germline V gene are SGHDT and YYEEEE. V was clipped by 1 base and J by 7 bases; unmatched bases: 8. The CDR3 sequence is 15 residues long. DNA for the CDR3: TGTGCCAGCAGCTTGATGTTAGCGGGAGATTGGACCCAGTACTTC. Translated, it gives CASSLMLAGDWTQYF.

Of note for this clonotype: This may come from a read error, since a much larger clone is one base off. This chain links TRBV4-1 with TRBJ2-1; D is undetermined. The CDR3 has 14 amino acids. CDR1 and CDR2 from the germline V gene are MGHRA and YSYEKL. The CDR3 reads CSSSLADSYNEQFF. The CDR3 DNA reads TGCTCCAGCAGCCTCGCAGACTCCTACAATGAGCAGTTCTTC.

This clonotype occurred many times. The chain couples TRBV12-3 or TRBV12-4 to TRBJ1-4; possible D gene TRBD1, 5 bases. The CDR3 loop spans 15 amino acids. Trimming took 6 bases from V and 5 from J, leaving 16 bases between them. CDR3 sequence reads: CASRARAGQNEKLFF. CDR3 DNA sequence: TGTGCCAGCAGGGCGAGGGCTGGACAAAATGAAAAACTGTTTTTT.

This clonotype was seen more than once but under ten times. The chain is built from TRBV7-2 and TRBJ2-2; 11 bases line up with TRBD2. Germline lookup yields CDR1 SGHTA and CDR2 FQGNSA. The junction had 3 bases not matched to a gene; V was cut back by 6 bases and J by 0 bases. The CDR3 has 16 amino acids. CDR3 region: CASSYSGRANTGELFF. CDR3 nucleotide sequence: TGTGCCAGCAGTTATAGCGGGAGGGCGAACACCGGGGAGCTGTTTTTT.

This clonotype came up many times. The V gene is TRBV5-1, the J gene TRBJ2-7; D might be TRBD1 (6 bases). Germline assignment: CDR1 SGHRS and CDR2 YFSETQ. V lost 2 bases, J lost 4 bases, and 10 bases lay in between. CDR3 length equals 13 residues. The CDR3 sequence is CASSLWGLYEQYF. Here the CDR3 DNA reads TGCGCCAGCAGCTTATGGGGGCTGTACGAGCAGTACTTC.

This clonotype has at least ten counts. J is TRBJ2-3 and V is TRBV29-1; D perhaps matches TRBD2 (6 bases). The germline gives CDR1 SQVTM, CDR2 ANQGSEA. The ends were cut back, 7 bases at V and 9 bases at J, with 17 bases in the middle. The CDR3 is 12 residues long. CDR3 protein: CSAGGKTNTQYF. The CDR3 coding sequence is TGCAGCGCCGGGGGAAAGACTAACACGCAGTATTTT.

V and J are TRBV12-3 or TRBV12-4 and TRBJ2-3; D unresolved. The CDR3 extends over 14 amino acids. V was clipped by 3 bases and J by 0 bases, with 7 bases between them. CDR3 DNA sequence: TGTGCCAGCAGTTTTCGGATAAGCACAGATACGCAGTATTTT. It specifies CASSFRISTDTQYF.

This clonotype was observed a handful of times. The chain employs TRBV4-2 and TRBJ1-1, with D tentatively TRBD1 (6 bases). Looked up from germline, CDR1 is LGHNA and CDR2 is YNFKEQ. This CDR3 spans 13 amino acids. The germline V and J ends were trimmed by 1 base and 6 bases, with 9 bases remaining between them. Written as DNA, the CDR3 is TGTGCCAGCAGCCAAGGTCCAGGGGCTGAAGCTTTCTTT. Residues: CASSQGPGAEAFF.

This clonotype was seen repeatedly, ten times or more. This chain joins TRBV2 and TRBJ1-3; D is possibly TRBD1 (5 bases). Germline assignment: CDR1 SNHLY and CDR2 FYNNEI. The V gene lost 7 bases and the J gene lost 7 bases, with 8 bases spanning the gap. The CDR3 consists of 11 residues. The CDR3, as DNA: TGTGCCAGCAAAGAGGGGAACACCATATATTTT. Translating gives CASKEGNTIYF.

In this sample, this clonotype turned up many times. The chain couples TRBV20-1 to TRBJ2-2; D unclear. This CDR3 contains 16 residues. Germline CDR1 reads DFQATT; CDR2 reads SNEGSKA (reference sequence). Trimming took off 1 base at V and 0 bases at J, with 12 bases between the two ends. CDR3 DNA: TGCAGTGCTAGAGCCGTTCTGGTAGCGAACACCGGGGAGCTGTTTTTT. Its protein product is CSARAVLVANTGELFF.

The rearrangement joins TRBV19 to TRBJ1-4; D call uncertain. The ends were cut back, 3 bases at V and 0 bases at J, with 8 bases in the middle. This CDR3 spans 15 amino acids. Germline V gives CDR1 LNHDA, CDR2 SQIVND (reference sequence). For the CDR3, the DNA is TGTGCCAGTAGTATCCCAGTTGCAACTAATGAAAAACTGTTTTTT. This encodes CASSIPVATNEKLFF.

The chain carries TRBV20-1 and TRBJ1-6; possible D gene TRBD1, 6 bases. This CDR3 is built from 15 residues. Germline V gene data show CDR1 as DFQATT and CDR2 as SNEGSKA (reference sequence). Trimming removed 2 bases from V and 6 bases from J, with 14 bases in between. DNA for the CDR3: TGCAGTGCTAGACAGGGGTTAAATGGTAATTCACCCCTCCACTTT. Protein sequence: CSARQGLNGNSPLHF.

This clonotype was counted at least ten times. This chain links TRBV5-1 with TRBJ2-7; 8 nucleotides agree with TRBD1. The junction had 9 bases not matched to a gene; V was cut back by 0 bases and J by 7 bases. The CDR3 contains 15 residues. Germline V gene sequence: CDR1 SGHRS, CDR2 YFSETQ. The DNA of the CDR3 is TGCGCCAGCAGCTTGGTGGACAGGGAGGCCCGAGAGCAGTACTTC. Amino acids: CASSLVDREAREQYF.